These 32 T cell receptor beta chains were sequenced from one sample in a study of Ad26.COV2.S vaccination and SARS-CoV-2 variants. Assay used: immunoSEQ multiplex PCR; TCRdb lists only in-frame clones, some missing. This sample yields 240,000 or so clones, of which 70% to 90% are seen a single time; around 10% belongs to the top ten. Treatment denoted: some 20 received Ad26.COV2.S at low or high dose, single or two shots; 5 received placebo; per-sample allocation not given. Samples were taken on day 63 after the first vaccine or placebo injection. The source material was peripheral blood, sampled in a trial of Ad26.COV2.S vaccine versus placebo. These receptors all stem from a person between 18 and 65 years old who received the Ad26.COV2.S COVID-19 vaccine or a placebo.

The chain carries TRBV7-9 and TRBJ2-7; the match to TRBD2 covers 10 bases. V dropped 5 bases and J dropped 4; count of bases not matched to a gene: 17. CDR3 length: 18 amino acids. Germline CDR1 SEHNR, CDR2 FQNEAQ (reference sequence). CDR3 protein: CASSPSLRLAGVKYEQYF. The CDR3 DNA is TGTGCCAGCAGCCCCTCCTTGAGGCTAGCGGGAGTCAAATACGAGCAGTACTTC.

This chain connects TRBV7-9 to TRBJ1-1, with TRBD1 matching 7 bases. The length of the CDR3 is 18 residues. With V trimmed by 0 bases and J by 4 bases, 14 bases remained unmatched. Germline values: CDR1 SEHNR, CDR2 FQNEAQ (reference sequence). CDR3 protein: CASSLAGVGQAKGTEAFF. CDR3 nucleotide sequence: TGTGCCAGCAGCTTAGCTGGGGTCGGACAGGCAAAGGGCACTGAAGCTTTCTTT. The full variable domain, with the rest looked up from reference TRBV7-9 and TRBJ1-1, is DTGVSQNPRHKITKRGQNVTFRCDPISEHNRLYWYRQTLGQGPEFLTYFQNEAQLEKSRLLSDRFSAERPKGSFSTLEIQRTEQGDSAMYLCASSLAGVGQAKGTEAFFGQGTRLTVV.

The V and J genes are TRBV21-1 and TRBJ2-1; TRBD2, as called in the table, went unchecked against the DNA. TRBV21-1 has pseudogene status. This CDR3 contains 16 residues. The CDR3 spells CATNREGDLSYNEQFF. The CDR3 region has the DNA TGTGCCACCAACCGGGAGGGGGATTTATCCTACAATGAGCAGTTCTTC.

This clone has a single count. This chain uses TRBV19 with TRBJ2-6; perhaps TRBD1 as D (6 bases). V was trimmed by 2 bases and J by 4 bases, leaving 15 bases between them. This CDR3 is 17 amino acids long. Germline loops: CDR1 LNHDA, CDR2 SQIVND (reference sequence). The CDR3 DNA follows: TGTGCCAGTAGTATATGGCAGGGGTTAATCGGGGCCAACGTCCTGACTTTC. Protein product: CASSIWQGLIGANVLTF.

The rearrangement joins TRBV3-1 (or the pseudogene TRBV3-2) to TRBJ1-3, with D uncertain. CDR1 is LGHDT, CDR2 YNNKEL, per germline (reference sequence). The CDR3 covers 15 residues. V was shortened by 2 bases and J by 4 bases, with 12 bases between the two germline ends. The CDR3: CASSQTQVEGNTIYF. CDR3 sequence (DNA): TGTGCCAGCAGCCAAACCCAAGTGGAGGGAAACACCATATATTTT.

The chain uses TRBV27 and TRBJ1-5; D may be TRBD1 (5 bases). The germline gives CDR1 MNHEY, CDR2 SMNVEV (reference sequence). The V end was cut by 5 bases, the J end by 0 bases, with 14 bases between. This CDR3 is 16 amino acids long. The chain's CDR3 is CASSALGTVSNQPQHF. The CDR3 region has the DNA TGTGCCAGCAGTGCACTCGGGACGGTTAGCAATCAGCCCCAGCATTTT.

V gene TRBV18 combines with J gene TRBJ1-5; D unresolved. Germline CDR1 is KGHSH and CDR2 is LQKENI. This CDR3 contains 13 residues. Trimming pared 5 bases from V and 2 bases from J, leaving 7 bases between. This CDR3 reads CASSSGRNQPQHF. Here the CDR3 DNA reads TGTGCCAGCTCATCAGGTCGCAATCAGCCCCAGCATTTT. Using reference TRBV18 and TRBJ1-5 for the parts outside the CDR3, the full variable domain is NAGVMQNPRHLVRRRGQEARLRCSPMKGHSHVYWYRQLPEEGLKFMVYLQKENIIDESGMPKERFSAEFPKEGPSILRIQQVVRGDSAAYFCASSSGRNQPQHFGDGTRLSIL.

This chain's CDR3 is CASSQPTGGTGELFF. In DNA, the CDR3 is TGCGCCAGCAGCCAACCGACAGGGGGCACCGGGGAGCTGTTTTTT. The chain combines TRBV4-3 with TRBJ2-2; 9 nucleotides align to TRBD1. The germline CDR1 and CDR2 sequences are LGHNA and YSLEER. This CDR3 spans 15 amino acids. V lost 2 bases and J lost 4; bases outside the gene matches: 2.

V and J are TRBV28 and TRBJ2-7; D not resolved. The V end was cut by 1 base, the J end by 4 bases, with 8 bases between. CDR1 is MDHEN and CDR2 is SYDVKM in the germline V gene. This CDR3 has 13 amino acids. The CDR3, as DNA: TGTGCCAGCAGTTTATACAGTCCATACGAGCAGTACTTC. It translates to CASSLYSPYEQYF.

The chain joins TRBV18 to TRBJ2-7; tentatively, D is TRBD2 (6 bases). The germline gives CDR1 KGHSH, CDR2 LQKENI. The CDR3 runs 13 residues. V was shortened by 6 bases and J by 3 bases, with 12 bases between the two germline ends. CDR3 bases: TGTGCCAGCTCGGGGGGATTCGGCTACGAGCAGTACTTC. Protein product: CASSGGFGYEQYF.

The V gene is TRBV20-1, the J gene TRBJ1-2; 7 bases are a match to TRBD1. In germline, CDR1 is DFQATT, CDR2 SNEGSKA (reference sequence). The CDR3 is 11 residues long. J was trimmed by 8 bases and V by 6 bases; bases with no gene match: 6. CDR3 in DNA: TGCAGTGCACCGACAGGGTACGGCTACACCTTC. Translation: CSAPTGYGYTF.

This clone was recorded a few times. This chain uses TRBV6-7 with TRBJ2-7; D perhaps matches TRBD1 (7 bases). TRBV6-7 is flagged as an ORF with uncertain function. This CDR3 is 15 amino acids long. Trimming stripped 4 bases from V and 1 base from J, with 14 bases between. This CDR3 reads CASSCGTEYSYEQYF. Here the CDR3 DNA reads TGTGCCAGCAGTTGCGGGACAGAGTATTCCTACGAGCAGTACTTC.

V and J are TRBV6-5 and TRBJ1-5, with TRBD1 identical over 9 bases. V gave up 6 bases and J gave up 5 bases; unmatched junction bases: 8. There are 15 residues in the CDR3. Germline values: CDR1 MNHEY, CDR2 SVGAGI. The CDR3 DNA follows: TGTGCCAGCAGCGACAGGGGGGGTGGGGATCAGCCCCAGCATTTT. It codes for CASSDRGGGDQPQHF.

The chain links TRBV5-1 to TRBJ2-5, with TRBD2 identical over 12 bases. The germline V gene encodes CDR1 SGHRS and CDR2 YFSETQ. This CDR3 has 16 residues. Losses at the gene ends were 4 bases for V and 5 bases for J; bases not matched to a gene: 9. Here the CDR3 reads CASSLRTSGTSETQYF. The CDR3 DNA is TGCGCCAGCAGCCTAAGGACTAGCGGGACTTCTGAGACCCAGTACTTC.

The gene calls are TRBV6-5 and TRBJ1-2; tentative D call: TRBD1 (5 bases). The V and J ends lost 6 bases and 6 bases respectively, with 17 bases between them. Germline CDR1 is MNHEY and CDR2 is SVGAGI. The length of the CDR3 is 14 residues. CDR3 DNA: TGTGCCAGCAGGACTATACCCGGGGCCCATGGCTACACCTTC. Its translation is CASRTIPGAHGYTF.

The chain joins TRBV6-1 to TRBJ2-7; 7 bases are a match to TRBD2. Per the germline V gene, CDR1 is MNHNS and CDR2 is SASEGT. The CDR3 loop spans 17 amino acids. The V and J ends lost 3 bases and 3 bases, in that order; junction bases with no gene match: 14. CDR3 loop: CASSEVGGGPPYYEQYF. The CDR3 DNA is TGTGCCAGCAGTGAGGTCGGGGGAGGGCCTCCTTACTACGAGCAGTACTTC.

This clone was seen just once. The chain carries TRBV10-3 and TRBJ2-1, with a possible D match to TRBD2 (7 bases). Germline V lookup: CDR1 ENHRY, CDR2 SYGVKD. V was trimmed by 6 bases and J by 4 bases, leaving 13 bases between them. The CDR3 runs 14 residues. The CDR3 loop is CAIRWGGAYNEQFF. In DNA form, the CDR3 reads TGTGCCATCAGATGGGGGGGCGCGTACAATGAGCAGTTCTTC.

This rearrangement joins TRBV27 to TRBJ2-1, with D tentatively TRBD2 (6 bases). This CDR3 region has 16 residues. The V end lost 6 bases, the J end lost 3 bases, and 18 bases lay between the germline ends. Per the germline V gene, CDR1 is MNHEY and CDR2 is SMNVEV (reference sequence). The CDR3 nucleotides are TGTGCCAGCAGCCCGCCCGGGGGTAGGGACTACAATGAGCAGTTCTTC. Translated: CASSPPGGRDYNEQFF.

The table lists this clone with a count of one. The gene calls are TRBV3-1 (or the pseudogene TRBV3-2) and TRBJ1-1, with TRBD1 matching over 10 bases. Germline trimming cut 1 base from V and 4 bases from J; bases unmatched to any gene: 6. Germline V lookup: CDR1 LGHDT, CDR2 YNNKEL (reference sequence). There are 16 residues in the CDR3. CDR3 residues: CASSQVRTGGFTEAFF. CDR3 bases: TGTGCCAGCAGCCAAGTAAGGACAGGGGGTTTCACTGAAGCTTTCTTT.

This chain uses TRBV5-1 with TRBJ2-5; no clear D. The germline V gene has CDR1 SGHRS and CDR2 YFSETQ. The CDR3 runs 14 residues. Trimming pared 0 bases from V and 4 bases from J, leaving 10 bases between. Here the CDR3 reads CASSLASIGETQYF. DNA of the CDR3: TGCGCCAGCAGCTTGGCTAGTATCGGAGAGACCCAGTACTTC.

This clone was recorded once. V and J are TRBV19 and TRBJ2-1, with 7 bases lining up with TRBD2. Germline values: CDR1 LNHDA, CDR2 SQIVND (reference sequence). CDR3 length: 14 residues. V dropped 6 bases and J dropped 7; count of bases not matched to a gene: 9. The CDR3 nucleotides are TGTGCCAGTAGCCTCTCCGCGGGGGTAAATGAGCAGTTCTTC. This sequence encodes CASSLSAGVNEQFF.

V gene TRBV6-5 combines with J gene TRBJ2-7; no firm D call. The length of the CDR3 is 12 residues. Trimming cost V 7 bases and J 7 bases, with 14 bases left between them. CDR1 MNHEY and CDR2 SVGAGI come from the germline V gene. The chain's CDR3 is CASISATWEQYF. CDR3 bases: TGTGCCAGCATTAGTGCCACGTGGGAGCAGTACTTC.

V is TRBV4-1 and J is TRBJ2-7; the D is unclear. From germline, CDR1 is MGHRA and CDR2 YSYEKL. The CDR3 spans 17 residues. Trimming pared 1 base from V and 4 bases from J, leaving 20 bases between. The CDR3 loop reads CASSQVWVGRDPYEQYF. The CDR3 coding sequence is TGCGCCAGCAGCCAAGTTTGGGTGGGCCGCGACCCTTACGAGCAGTACTTC.

This clone was detected a few times. The CDR3 loop reads CASSPPGLFTGELFF. In DNA form, the CDR3 reads TGTGCCAGCAGCCCGCCGGGACTATTCACCGGGGAGCTGTTTTTT. The V gene is TRBV14, the J gene TRBJ2-2; 7 bases map to TRBD2. Germline values: CDR1 SGHDN, CDR2 FVKESK. V trimming: 4 bases; J trimming: 4 bases; junction bases outside the gene matches: 6. The CDR3 is 15 amino acids.

This chain uses TRBV6-6 with TRBJ1-1; D remains unclear. CDR1 and CDR2 (germline): MNHNY, SVGAGI (reference sequence). The CDR3 runs 11 residues. Trimming cost V 7 bases and J 3 bases, with 6 bases left between them. The CDR3 here is CASTLYTEAFF. CDR3 DNA: TGTGCCAGCACGCTTTACACTGAAGCTTTCTTT.

This chain links TRBV28 with TRBJ1-1; 7 positions agree with TRBD1. CDR3 length equals 16 residues. Germline V gene lookup returns CDR1 MDHEN and CDR2 SYDVKM. J was trimmed by 0 bases and V by 6 bases; bases with no gene match: 10. In nucleotides, the CDR3 is TGTGCCAGCAGACCCTTAAACAGGGGAATGAACACTGAAGCTTTCTTT. This codes for CASRPLNRGMNTEAFF.

V and J are TRBV1 and TRBJ2-7; TRBD2 is the table's D call and was not checked against the DNA. TRBV1 constitutes a pseudogene. This CDR3 has 16 amino acids. The CDR3 nucleotides are TGCACCAGCAGCCAAGTACAGCGGGAGAACGTCCACGAGCAGTACTTC. Its protein product is CTSSQVQRENVHEQYF.

This clone has a handful of counts. V usage is TRBV30 and J usage is TRBJ2-2, with D perhaps TRBD2 (5 bases). CDR3 length: 13 residues. Germline V lookup: CDR1 GTSNPN, CDR2 SVGIG (reference sequence). The V end was cut by 7 bases, the J end by 7 bases, with 16 bases between. The CDR3 loop is CASRGRSIGELFF. The CDR3 coding sequence is TGTGCCTCCCGAGGGCGTAGCATCGGGGAGCTGTTTTTT. The entire variable domain, with the rest obtained from reference TRBV30 and TRBJ2-2, is as follows: SQTIHQWPATLVQPVGSPLSLECTVEGTSNPNLYWYRQAAGRGLQLLFYSVGIGQISSEVPQNLSASRPQDRQFILSSKKLLLSDSGFYLCASRGRSIGELFFGEGSRLTVL.

The chain joins TRBV6-5 to TRBJ1-2; D possibly corresponds to TRBD1 (6 bases). Trimming removed 4 bases at V and 0 bases at J, with 12 bases between. Germline V gives CDR1 MNHEY, CDR2 SVGAGI. This CDR3 is 15 amino acids long. This CDR3 is CASSLSTGPNYGYTF. The CDR3 DNA follows: TGTGCCAGCAGTTTATCGACAGGTCCTAACTATGGCTACACCTTC.

The chain joins TRBV19 to TRBJ2-7; D is unresolved. CDR3 size: 14 residues. Germline values: CDR1 LNHDA, CDR2 SQIVND (reference sequence). Trimming took 0 bases from V and 2 from J, leaving 8 bases between them. The CDR3 reads CASSIEYGAYEQYF. In DNA form, the CDR3 reads TGTGCCAGTAGTATAGAGTACGGAGCCTACGAGCAGTACTTC.

The CDR3 spells CASSERGAQETQYF. Here the CDR3 DNA reads TGTGCCAGTAGTGAGCGGGGGGCTCAAGAGACCCAGTACTTC. This chain connects TRBV19 to TRBJ2-5; TRBD2 aligns across 9 bases. The CDR3 has 14 amino acids. The V gene's germline CDR1 is LNHDA and CDR2 SQIVND (reference sequence). Unmatched junction bases numbered 3, after V lost 5 bases and J lost 2 bases.

This clone has just one count. One junction end does not reproduce the germline sequence, and a read error may be involved. The chain links TRBV7-7 to TRBJ2-7; 7 bases align to TRBD2. The CDR3 loop spans 17 amino acids. Per germline, CDR1 SSHAT and CDR2 FNYEAQ (reference sequence). The CDR3 loop reads CASSLPGPSGNSYEQYF. CDR3 bases: TGTGCTAGCAGCTTACCCGGCCCTAGCGGCAATTCCTACGAGCAGTACTTC.